Listed below are T cell receptor beta chains from one sample, sequenced in a study of blood T cells in healthy people across ages. In TCRdb, the 5' RACE reads were re-called with MiXCR into one record per CDR3 protein. The sample lists approximately 1.5 million distinct CDR3 sequences, approximately 42% occurring once. Sequenced: blood. The receptor source for this set is a woman between 18 and 30 years old in good health. Both conserved end residues are part of each CDR3. Fields, in order: D gene, V gene, J gene, clone size, CDR3 protein, CDR3 DNA. The D gene is left open where the match is weak. A row's size may be missing; if present it is once, few, many or a size class.

TRBD1	TRBV20-1	TRBJ2-3	few	CSASPLGQGGPDTQYF	TGCAGTGCTAGCCCCCTTGGACAGGGAGGCCCAGATACGCAGTATTTT
.	TRBV14	TRBJ2-5	few	CASSQTTGSPQETQYF	TGTGCCAGCAGCCAAACCACAGGTTCTCCACAAGAGACCCAGTACTTC
.	TRBV14	TRBJ2-3	once	CASSLGLVYTQYF	TGTGCCAGCAGCCTCGGACTCGTTTATACGCAGTATTTT
TRBD2	TRBV12-5	TRBJ2-3	.	CASGSSPSGGADTQYF	TGTGCTAGTGGTTCCTCCCCTAGCGGGGGGGCAGATACGCAGTATTTT
.	TRBV10-3	TRBJ2-1	few	CAISGELSRSYNEQFF	TGTGCCATCAGTGGGGAGCTCTCTCGGTCCTACAATGAGCAGTTCTTC
TRBD1	TRBV5-8	TRBJ2-7	.	CASSRGTALGDEQYF	TGTGCCAGCAGCCGAGGGACAGCCCTCGGCGACGAGCAGTACTTC
.	TRBV6-5	TRBJ2-7	.	CASSQGSRYEQYF	TGTGCCAGCAGCCAGGGGTCCCGCTACGAGCAGTACTTC
.	TRBV4-1	TRBJ2-1	many	CASRDPPYNEQFF	TGCGCCAGCAGAGATCCACCCTACAATGAGCAGTTCTTC
.	TRBV6-1	TRBJ1-5	.	CASSPTWGPNSNQPQHF	TGTGCCAGCAGTCCCACATGGGGCCCGAATAGCAATCAGCCCCAGCATTTT
.	TRBV14	TRBJ2-7	.	CASRAFGGHEQYF	TGTGCCAGCAGAGCGTTCGGCGGCCACGAGCAGTACTTC
.	TRBV20-1	TRBJ1-6	.	CSAREGFANSPLHF	TGCAGTGCCCGAGAAGGGTTCGCCAATTCACCCCTCCACTTT
.	TRBV25-1	TRBJ1-4	.	CASSAGISATNEKLFF	TGTGCCAGCAGCGCAGGGATATCGGCAACTAATGAAAAACTGTTTTTT
TRBD1	TRBV5-1	TRBJ2-2	.	CVSSLTQGAQTGELFF	TGCGTCAGCAGCCTAACACAGGGGGCGCAAACCGGGGAGCTGTTTTTT
.	TRBV29-1	TRBJ2-7	.	CSVAPASAYEQYF	TGCAGCGTTGCACCAGCTAGTGCCTACGAGCAGTACTTC
.	TRBV5-6	TRBJ1-1	.	CASSLGRRDTEAFF	TGTGCCAGCAGCTTGGGCCGCCGGGACACTGAAGCTTTCTTT
.	TRBV10-3	TRBJ2-1	many	CAISASLAGTYNEQFF	TGTGCCATCAGTGCCTCCCTCGCGGGAACATACAATGAGCAGTTCTTC
TRBD1	TRBV2	TRBJ1-5	.	CASSAGQGALSNQPQHF	TGTGCCAGCAGTGCCGGACAGGGGGCTTTGAGCAATCAGCCCCAGCATTTT
.	TRBV30	TRBJ2-1	few	CAWSRTVSSYNEQFF	TGTGCCTGGAGTAGGACAGTGAGCTCCTACAATGAGCAGTTCTTC
TRBD1	TRBV5-1	TRBJ2-3	.	CASSLDTGTGADTQYF	TGCGCCAGCAGCTTAGACACCGGGACAGGGGCAGATACGCAGTATTTT
.	TRBV9	TRBJ1-4	few	CASSNGPGGREKLFF	TGTGCCAGCAGCAACGGACCGGGAGGTCGTGAAAAACTGTTTTTT
.	TRBV16	TRBJ1-2	.	CASSQFLSGVDGYTF	TGTGCCAGCAGCCAATTTCTTTCAGGGGTTGACGGCTACACCTTC
TRBD2	TRBV5-1	TRBJ2-7	.	CASSLGAGEYNGQYF	TGCGCCAGCAGCTTGGGCGCGGGGGAATACAATGGGCAGTACTTC
.	TRBV19	TRBJ2-7	.	CASSGTPFYEQYF	TGTGCCAGTTCCGGGACACCCTTTTACGAGCAGTACTTC
TRBD1	TRBV29-1	TRBJ2-1	.	CSPVVAGGNNEQFF	TGCAGCCCTGTCGTGGCAGGGGGTAACAATGAGCAGTTCTTC
.	TRBV24-1	TRBJ2-4	.	CATSDLGLAKNIQYF	TGTGCCACCAGTGATTTGGGCCTAGCCAAAAACATTCAGTACTTC
.	TRBV12-3/TRBV12-4	TRBJ2-3	few	CASSLNGDTQYF	TGTGCCAGCAGTTTAAACGGAGATACGCAGTATTTT
TRBD2	TRBV3-1	TRBJ2-1	few	CASSQPGLAGEQFF	TGTGCCAGCAGCCAACCGGGACTAGCGGGGGAGCAGTTCTTC
TRBD2	TRBV4-1	TRBJ2-1	few	CASSQEAVGGGGSEQFF	TGCGCCAGCAGCCAAGAGGCGGTGGGCGGGGGGGGCTCAGAGCAGTTCTTC
TRBD2	TRBV7-6	TRBJ2-7	many	CASSLLVGGSYEQYF	TGTGCCAGCAGCTTATTAGTGGGGGGGTCCTACGAGCAGTACTTC
.	TRBV7-9	TRBJ1-1	few	CASSLDLTGVDTEAFF	TGTGCCAGCAGCTTAGATTTAACTGGGGTTGACACTGAAGCTTTCTTT
.	TRBV7-9	TRBJ2-7	once	CAPRGLHEQYF	TGTGCCCCCCGGGGGTTACACGAGCAGTACTTC
TRBD2	TRBV7-8	TRBJ2-3	few	CASSFVAGIGTDTQYF	TGTGCCAGCAGCTTTGTAGCGGGGATCGGCACAGATACGCAGTATTTT
.	TRBV30	TRBJ1-1	.	CAWSFEAETEAFF	TGTGCCTGGAGTTTCGAGGCGGAAACTGAAGCTTTCTTT
TRBD1	TRBV12-3/TRBV12-4	TRBJ2-2	few	CASRGQGLSTGELFF	TGTGCCAGCAGGGGACAGGGATTAAGCACCGGGGAGCTGTTTTTT
TRBD1	TRBV12-3/TRBV12-4	TRBJ1-2	.	CASSPIRQGTITF	TGTGCCAGCAGCCCAATCCGACAGGGGACCATCACCTTC
.	TRBV12-3/TRBV12-4	TRBJ1-1	.	CDSSLRGTNTEAFF	TGTGACAGCAGTTTGAGGGGGACGAACACTGAAGCTTTCTTT
.	TRBV12-3/TRBV12-4	TRBJ2-1	once	CASSHSRDFGKTQFF	TGTGCCAGCAGTCATAGCCGGGATTTCGGAAAGACCCAGTTCTTC
.	TRBV20-1	TRBJ1-2	few	CSASTKEGNYGYTF	TGCAGTGCTAGTACCAAGGAAGGAAACTATGGCTACACCTTC
.	TRBV7-2	TRBJ2-1	.	CASSLRDIAHNSYNEQFF	TGTGCCAGCAGCTTACGGGACATTGCCCACAATTCCTACAATGAGCAGTTCTTC
.	TRBV20-1	TRBJ2-3	.	CSAESGTTDTQYF	TGCAGTGCAGAAAGCGGTACCACAGATACGCAGTATTTT
.	TRBV6-6	TRBJ2-3	few	CASSYLAGFSTDTQYF	TGTGCCAGCAGTTACTTGGCGGGGTTCAGCACAGATACGCAGTATTTT
.	TRBV28	TRBJ2-6	.	CASSLPGFGANVLTF	TGTGCCAGCAGTTTACCCGGGTTCGGGGCCAACGTCCTGACTTTC
.	TRBV20-1	TRBJ1-5	.	CSAGRVYQPQHF	TGCAGTGCCGGAAGGGTATATCAGCCCCAGCATTTT
.	TRBV7-2	TRBJ1-2	few	CASSRPGRGYTF	TGTGCCAGCAGCCGTCCGGGTCGTGGCTACACCTTC
.	TRBV5-1	TRBJ2-5	.	CASSPDSYQETQYF	TGCGCCAGCAGCCCCGACAGCTACCAAGAGACCCAGTACTTC
.	TRBV29-1	TRBJ1-2	few	CSVQWVRGNYGYTF	TGCAGCGTTCAATGGGTACGGGGGAACTATGGCTACACCTTC
.	TRBV29-1	TRBJ2-3	many	CSVVPRSTDTQYF	TGCAGCGTTGTGCCTAGGAGCACAGATACGCAGTATTTT
TRBD2	TRBV3-1	TRBJ2-7	.	CASSQGTSGTEQYF	TGTGCCAGCAGCCAAGGTACTAGCGGGACCGAGCAGTACTTC
.	TRBV7-2	TRBJ1-1	.	CASSKGPWKPEAFF	TGTGCCAGCAGCAAGGGGCCGTGGAAGCCTGAAGCTTTCTTT
.	TRBV27	TRBJ2-1	.	CASRRGGTDEQFF	TGTGCCAGCAGGCGGGGCGGGACGGATGAGCAGTTCTTC
.	TRBV12-3/TRBV12-4	TRBJ1-5	few	CASSFALGDQPQHF	TGTGCCAGCAGTTTCGCATTGGGGGATCAGCCCCAGCATTTT
TRBD2	TRBV2	TRBJ2-1	.	CASSQRGTSGNEQFF	TGTGCCAGCAGTCAAAGAGGGACTAGCGGAAATGAGCAGTTCTTC
TRBD2	TRBV12-3/TRBV12-4	TRBJ2-1	.	CASSGEQTSGNNEQFF	TGTGCCAGCAGCGGCGAACAGACTAGCGGCAACAATGAGCAGTTCTTC